One and the same sample provided the 11 T cell receptor beta chains below, sequenced in a study of shared clonotypes between healthy human individuals (TCRdb year 2020). Receptor amplification or capture employed the immunoSEQ multiplex PCR assay. TCRdb carries this immuneACCESS record with in-frame sequences only. Its versions omit some clonotypes, under half of them owing to an unresolved V gene in the studies checked, with the rest unexplained. Within this sample are about 990,000 clones, with approximately 78% of them counted one time only. Clones ranked in the top ten supply around 0.61% of the sample. What was sequenced was memory CD4+ T cells from PBMCs. The cell subset or site label corresponds to: CD45RA-negative fraction. Receptors originate from a man younger than 35 in good health. Some clones in this sample may be carry-over from other donors' samples.

The genes are TRBV5-1 and TRBJ2-5; D not resolved. V was clipped by 0 bases and J by 2 bases, with 5 bases between them. Germline V CDR1 and CDR2: SGHRS, YFSETQ. The length of the CDR3 is 13 residues. This CDR3 is CASSLDFQETQYF. CDR3 nucleotides: TGCGCCAGCAGCTTGGATTTTCAAGAGACCCAGTACTTC.

J is TRBJ1-5 and V is TRBV7-8, with TRBD1 identical over 10 bases. The junction had 15 bases not matched to a gene; V was cut back by 3 bases and J by 4 bases. From germline, CDR1 is SGHVS and CDR2 FQNEAQ. The CDR3 extends over 19 amino acids. CDR3 coding DNA: TGTGCCAGCAGCTTCTACGCGCGAAGGGACAGGGGTAGAAATCAGCCCCAGCATTTT. Its translation: CASSFYARRDRGRNQPQHF.

V and J are TRBV28 and TRBJ1-2, with a weak D call TRBD1 (5 bases). Germline loops: CDR1 MDHEN, CDR2 SYDVKM. The CDR3 sequence is 14 residues long. The V gene lost 7 bases and the J gene lost 9 bases, with 21 bases spanning the gap. The CDR3 coding sequence is TGTGCCAGCACCTTACCCAACCGCGGGACCAGCTACACCTTC. Translating gives CASTLPNRGTSYTF.

The chain is built from TRBV5-6 and TRBJ2-7, with D perhaps matching TRBD1 or TRBD2 (6 bases each). The CDR3 covers 13 residues. V lost 1 base to trimming and J lost 6 bases, with 11 bases between them. CDR1 is SGHDT and CDR2 is YYEEEE in the germline V gene. In DNA, the CDR3 is TGTGCCAGCAGCTTGAATGGGGGGCGCGAGCAGTACTTC. Residues: CASSLNGGREQYF.

The chain combines TRBV28 with TRBJ2-1; 9 positions match TRBD2. V was pared by 6 bases and J by 5 bases, with 11 bases of the junction left unmatched. The CDR3 consists of 16 residues. Per the germline V gene, CDR1 is MDHEN and CDR2 is SYDVKM. The CDR3 nucleotides read TGTGCCAGCAGGGGTTTAGCGGGAGCGTTCCACAATGAGCAGTTCTTC. It specifies CASRGLAGAFHNEQFF. Based on the CDR3 plus reference TRBV28 and TRBJ2-1, the full variable domain is DVKVTQSSRYLVKRTGEKVFLECVQDMDHENMFWYRQDPGLGLRLIYFSYDVKMKEKGDIPEGYSVSREKKERFSLILESASTNQTSMYLCASRGLAGAFHNEQFFGPGTRLTVL.

The rearrangement links TRBV5-1 to TRBJ2-1; 9 positions agree with TRBD2. V dropped 0 bases and J dropped 6; count of bases not matched to a gene: 7. The CDR3 sequence is 16 residues long. Per the germline V gene, CDR1 is SGHRS and CDR2 is YFSETQ. The CDR3: CASSLGASGTGNEQFF. The CDR3 DNA follows: TGCGCCAGCAGCTTGGGCGCTAGCGGGACGGGCAATGAGCAGTTCTTC. Combining the CDR3 with reference TRBV5-1 and TRBJ2-1 gives the whole variable domain KAGVTQTPRYLIKTRGQQVTLSCSPISGHRSVSWYQQTPGQGLQFLFEYFSETQRNKGNFPGRFSGRQFSNSRSEMNVSTLELGDSALYLCASSLGASGTGNEQFFGPGTRLTVL.

The chain is built from TRBV18 and TRBJ2-5; tentative D call: TRBD1 (6 bases). V lost 4 bases and J 4 bases, leaving 19 bases between the germline ends. Germline CDR1 reads KGHSH; CDR2 reads LQKENI. This CDR3 comprises 16 residues. CDR3 loop: CASSQNIGQKGETQYF. In DNA form, the CDR3 reads TGTGCCAGCTCACAAAATATAGGACAGAAGGGAGAGACCCAGTACTTC.

Written as DNA, the CDR3 is TGTGCCAGCAGCCCCGAGGGACAGGGTTCCCTCACTGAAGCTTTCTTT. Encoded protein: CASSPEGQGSLTEAFF. The chain joins TRBV28 to TRBJ1-1; 9 nucleotides line up with TRBD1. The germline gives CDR1 MDHEN, CDR2 SYDVKM. V lost 6 bases, J lost 4 bases, and 12 bases stayed unmatched. The CDR3 sequence is 16 residues long.

The chain carries TRBV7-2 and TRBJ2-5, with D possibly being TRBD2 (5 bases). V gave up 7 bases and J gave up 1 base, with 13 bases separating them. Germline V gene sequence: CDR1 SGHTA, CDR2 FQGNSA. The CDR3 is 14 residues long. CDR3 coding DNA: TGTGCCAGCACCTACCTCGGGGTCCAAGAGACCCAGTACTTC. Protein sequence: CASTYLGVQETQYF.

The chain uses TRBV27 and TRBJ2-2; D is possibly TRBD1 (6 bases). The CDR3 totals 16 residues. Germline CDR1 is MNHEY and CDR2 is SMNVEV (reference sequence). V dropped 5 bases and J dropped 4 bases, with 17 bases sitting between them. CDR3: CASSRTAAKATGELFF. CDR3 DNA sequence: TGTGCCAGCAGTCGGACAGCAGCGAAGGCCACCGGGGAGCTGTTTTTT.

The CDR3 loop is CASGLVRGMYTEAFF. CDR3 in DNA: TGTGCTAGTGGTTTGGTAAGGGGCATGTACACTGAAGCTTTCTTT. The V and J genes are TRBV12-5 and TRBJ1-1; weak D call: TRBD1 (5 bases). V lost 0 bases, J lost 3 bases, and 11 bases lay in between. Germline V gene sequence: CDR1 LGHNT, CDR2 FRNRAP. This CDR3 has 15 amino acids.